The 22 T cell receptor beta chains reported below all come from one sample, sequenced in a study of T cells and Merkel cell carcinoma outcomes. Sequenced by immunoSEQ multiplex PCR; TCRdb stores in-frame clones only, minus some. The repertoire holds about 15,000 clones, with roughly 81% as singletons. Material: tumor tissue from Merkel cell carcinoma. These receptors all stem from a human donor with Merkel cell carcinoma.

This clone was detected once. The CDR3 is CASSYSQMNTEAFF. CDR3 sequence (DNA): TGTGCCAGCAGTTACTCACAAATGAACACTGAAGCTTTCTTT. The chain carries TRBV6-5 and TRBJ1-1; D gene ambiguous. There are 14 residues in the CDR3. Looked up from germline, CDR1 is MNHEY and CDR2 is SVGAGI. V lost 0 bases and J lost 0, with 5 bases in between.

The chain recombines TRBV30 with TRBJ1-5; no definite D call. This CDR3 contains 12 residues. Trimming removed 2 bases at V and 5 bases at J, with 7 bases between. Looked up from germline, CDR1 is GTSNPN and CDR2 is SVGIG (reference sequence). CDR3 sequence (DNA): TGTGCCTGGAGTTTGGGTGATCAGCCCCAGCATTTT. As protein: CAWSLGDQPQHF.

This chain links TRBV5-1 with TRBJ2-3, with 8 bases lining up with TRBD2. The ends lost 0 bases at V and 6 bases at J; junction bases unmatched: 9. Germline V gene data show CDR1 as SGHRS and CDR2 as YFSETQ. The CDR3 runs 16 residues. The CDR3 DNA follows: TGCGCCAGCAGCTTGGAGGGTCGGGGGGGCCCCGATACGCAGTATTTT. This gives the protein CASSLEGRGGPDTQYF. Full variable domain (missing parts from reference TRBV5-1 and TRBJ2-3): KAGVTQTPRYLIKTRGQQVTLSCSPISGHRSVSWYQQTPGQGLQFLFEYFSETQRNKGNFPGRFSGRQFSNSRSEMNVSTLELGDSALYLCASSLEGRGGPDTQYFGPGTRLTVL.

The rearrangement uses TRBV5-1 and TRBJ1-4, with 9 bases identical to TRBD1. This CDR3 is 14 amino acids long. Germline V gives CDR1 SGHRS, CDR2 YFSETQ. Trimming took 0 bases from V and 8 from J; bases not matched to a gene: 2. The CDR3 DNA sequence: TGCGCCAGCAGCTTGGGACAGGGGGGCGAAAAACTGTTTTTT. Its translation is CASSLGQGGEKLFF.

The chain uses TRBV2 and TRBJ1-2, with D possibly TRBD1 on 5 matching bases. Trimming took 4 bases from V and 7 from J, leaving 22 bases between them. This CDR3 contains 16 residues. Germline V gene sequence: CDR1 SNHLY, CDR2 FYNNEI. Written as DNA, the CDR3 is TGTGCCAGCAGTGTAGAACAGGAGGGCTTTATCTCTGGCTACACCTTC. The encoded protein is CASSVEQEGFISGYTF.

The rearrangement uses TRBV4-1 and TRBJ2-1; D gene uncertain. The CDR3 is 17 amino acids. V was pared by 0 bases and J by 0 bases, with 12 bases between. CDR1 and CDR2 (germline): MGHRA, YSYEKL. CDR3 sequence (DNA): TGCGCCAGCAGCCAAGAGGCGCCTCCAAGCTCCTACAATGAGCAGTTCTTC. As protein: CASSQEAPPSSYNEQFF.

The rearrangement joins TRBV10-2 to TRBJ1-4, with D possibly matching TRBD1 (6 bases). Deletions cut 10 bases from V and 4 bases from J, with 13 bases between. This CDR3 contains 13 residues. Germline lookup yields CDR1 WSHSY and CDR2 SAAADI. In DNA, the CDR3 is TGCGCCACGGCGACAGGTGATAATGAAAAACTGTTTTTT. This translates into CATATGDNEKLFF.

The chain is built from TRBV27 and TRBJ2-3, with 8 positions matching TRBD1. Trimming at V came to 5 bases and at J to 1 base, leaving 5 bases not matched to a gene. The CDR3 length is 15 residues. Germline V gene data show CDR1 as MNHEY and CDR2 as SMNVEV (reference sequence). The CDR3 loop is CASSPDRVGTDTQYF. The CDR3 nucleotides are TGTGCCAGCAGTCCGGACAGGGTCGGCACAGATACGCAGTATTTT.

This clone came up a few times. The genes are TRBV11-2 and TRBJ1-4, with 10 bases identical to TRBD1. Germline values: CDR1 SGHAT, CDR2 FQNNGV. The CDR3 spans 13 residues. Germline trimming cut 3 bases from V and 8 bases from J; bases unmatched to any gene: 0. CDR3: CASSLGQGEKLFF. The CDR3 nucleotides read TGTGCCAGCAGCTTGGGACAGGGGGAAAAACTGTTTTTT. The whole variable domain, remainder taken from reference TRBV11-2 and TRBJ1-4, is EAGVAQSPRYKIIEKRQSVAFWCNPISGHATLYWYQQILGQGPKLLIQFQNNGVVDDSQLPKDRFSAERLKGVDSTLKIQPAKLEDSAVYLCASSLGQGEKLFFGSGTQLSVL.

The chain links TRBV6-6 to TRBJ2-2; 8 bases align to TRBD1. Trimming at V came to 11 bases and at J to 4 bases, leaving 6 bases not matched to a gene. In germline, CDR1 is MNHNY, CDR2 SVGAGI (reference sequence). CDR3 length equals 13 residues. The CDR3 sequence: CAGSGQGTGELFF. CDR3 coding DNA: TGTGCCGGTTCCGGACAGGGCACCGGGGAGCTGTTTTTT.

The V and J genes are TRBV9 and TRBJ1-2, with TRBD1 matching over 10 bases. Germline V lookup: CDR1 SGDLS, CDR2 YYNGEE. The V gene end was trimmed by 2 bases and the J gene end by 5 bases; junction bases not matched to a gene: 3. CDR3 length equals 14 residues. The CDR3, as DNA: TGTGCCAGCAGCGTCGGGACAGGGGTTTATGGCTACACCTTC. The encoded protein is CASSVGTGVYGYTF.

The chain has TRBV6-6 and TRBJ2-7; 10 bases align to TRBD1. The CDR3 totals 14 residues. The V segment lost 4 bases and the J segment 6 bases; nucleotides outside the gene matches: 6. The germline gives CDR1 MNHNY, CDR2 SVGAGI (reference sequence). CDR3 sequence: CASSSDRGLGEQYF. The CDR3 nucleotides are TGTGCCAGCAGTTCCGACAGGGGGCTAGGCGAGCAGTACTTC.

This rearrangement joins TRBV9 to TRBJ1-2; 10 nucleotides agree with TRBD1. V gave up 5 bases and J gave up 0 bases; unmatched junction bases: 10. Per the germline V gene, CDR1 is SGDLS and CDR2 is YYNGEE. This CDR3 has 17 residues. The CDR3 coding sequence is TGTGCCAGCAGGTTAGGGACAGGGGCTTCAGCTAACTATGGCTACACCTTC. Its translation: CASRLGTGASANYGYTF.

The chain recombines TRBV19 with TRBJ1-5; 7 bases match TRBD1. With V trimmed by 5 bases and J by 6 bases, 7 bases remained unmatched. The CDR3 spans 14 residues. Germline V lookup: CDR1 LNHDA, CDR2 SQIVND (reference sequence). CDR3 nucleotides: TGTGCCAGTAGTCTCGGGACAGCGAGTCAGCCCCAGCATTTT. Its protein is CASSLGTASQPQHF.

This sequence joins TRBV28 and TRBJ1-5, with 7 bases identical to TRBD1. CDR1 is MDHEN, CDR2 SYDVKM, per germline. CDR3 length: 14 amino acids. The trim removed 6 bases at V and 3 bases at J, leaving 5 bases unmatched. CDR3 DNA: TGTGCCAGCAGGAACAGGGGAGACAATCAGCCCCAGCATTTT. This encodes CASRNRGDNQPQHF.

V and J are TRBV6-5 and TRBJ1-4; tentative D call: TRBD1 (5 bases). The V end lost 2 bases, the J end lost 5 bases, and 9 bases lay between the germline ends. CDR1 is MNHEY, CDR2 SVGAGI, per germline. This CDR3 contains 14 residues. The CDR3 loop reads CASSYLQGNEKLFF. The CDR3 DNA follows: TGTGCCAGCAGTTACCTGCAGGGCAATGAAAAACTGTTTTTT.

This chain connects TRBV7-9 to TRBJ1-3; D ambiguous. From germline, CDR1 is SEHNR and CDR2 FQNEAQ (reference sequence). This CDR3 has 13 amino acids. V was trimmed by 5 bases and J by 0 bases, leaving 5 bases between them. The CDR3 DNA reads TGTGCCAGCAGCCCGGCCTCTGGAAACACCATATATTTT. Translation: CASSPASGNTIYF.

Of note for this clone: The sample holds other DNA sequences that translate to the same CDR3. The CDR3, as DNA: TGCGCCAGCAGCTTGGCGGACGGTTCGTCACCCCTCCACTTT. Its protein product is CASSLADGSSPLHF. This chain links TRBV5-1 with TRBJ1-6; D remains ambiguous. There are 14 residues in the CDR3. Trimming removed 0 bases from V and 10 bases from J, with 11 bases in between. Looked up from germline, CDR1 is SGHRS and CDR2 is YFSETQ.

The chain recombines TRBV5-1 with TRBJ2-5; 11 bases match TRBD2. CDR3 length: 16 residues. Germline CDR1 and CDR2: SGHRS and YFSETQ. J was trimmed by 2 bases and V by 0 bases; bases with no gene match: 3. The CDR3 bases are TGCGCCAGCAGCTTGGGACTAGCGGGGACTCAAGAGACCCAGTACTTC. It encodes CASSLGLAGTQETQYF.

The V gene is TRBV11-2, the J gene TRBJ2-1; 8 bases are shared with TRBD1. J gave up 0 bases and V 5 bases, and 9 bases lay outside the gene matches. Per germline, CDR1 SGHAT and CDR2 FQNNGV. CDR3 length equals 17 residues. The CDR3 DNA sequence: TGTGCCAGCAGCCCGCGGGACAGGAAAAGCTCCTACAATGAGCAGTTCTTC. It yields the protein CASSPRDRKSSYNEQFF.

This clone occurred a few times. The chain combines TRBV7-2 with TRBJ2-7; D is unclear. Germline V gene sequence: CDR1 SGHTA, CDR2 FQGNSA. The CDR3 spans 15 residues. The ends were cut back, 5 bases at V and 3 bases at J, with 17 bases in the middle. CDR3 DNA sequence: TGTGCCAGCAGCCCCCACTTTAGCCGCCACTACGAGCAGTACTTC. Translated: CASSPHFSRHYEQYF.

The chain couples TRBV6-1 to TRBJ1-2; TRBD1 matches 8 bases. The CDR3 has 13 residues. The junction had 5 bases not matched to a gene; V was cut back by 3 bases and J by 8 bases. Germline loops: CDR1 MNHNS, CDR2 SASEGT. In DNA form, the CDR3 reads TGTGCCAGCAGTGATGGGACAGGTAAAGGCTACACCTTC. It encodes CASSDGTGKGYTF.